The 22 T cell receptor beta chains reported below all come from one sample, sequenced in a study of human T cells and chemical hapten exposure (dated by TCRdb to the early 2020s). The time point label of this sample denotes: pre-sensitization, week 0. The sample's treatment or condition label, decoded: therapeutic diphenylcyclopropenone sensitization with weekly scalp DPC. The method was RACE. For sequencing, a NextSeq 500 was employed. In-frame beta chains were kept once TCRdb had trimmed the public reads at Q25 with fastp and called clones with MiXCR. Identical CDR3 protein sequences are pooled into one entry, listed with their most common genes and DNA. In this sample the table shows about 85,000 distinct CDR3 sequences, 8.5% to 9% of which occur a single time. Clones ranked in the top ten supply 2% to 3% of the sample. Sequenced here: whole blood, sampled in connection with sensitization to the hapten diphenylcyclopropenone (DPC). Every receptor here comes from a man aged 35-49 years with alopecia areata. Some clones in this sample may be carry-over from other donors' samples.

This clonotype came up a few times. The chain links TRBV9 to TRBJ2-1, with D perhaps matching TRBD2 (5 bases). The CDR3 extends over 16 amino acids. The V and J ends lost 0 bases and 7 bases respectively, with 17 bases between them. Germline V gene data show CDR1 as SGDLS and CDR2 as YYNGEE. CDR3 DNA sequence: TGTGCCAGCAGCGTAGCCCTAGCCGGGGAGTCTAATGAGCAGTTCTTC. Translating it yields CASSVALAGESNEQFF.

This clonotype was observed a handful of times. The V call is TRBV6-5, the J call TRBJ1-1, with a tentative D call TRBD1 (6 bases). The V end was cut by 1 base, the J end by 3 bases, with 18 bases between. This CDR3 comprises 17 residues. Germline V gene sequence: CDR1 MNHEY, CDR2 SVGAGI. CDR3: CASSYWPGQPVYTEAFF. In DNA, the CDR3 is TGTGCCAGCAGTTACTGGCCAGGACAGCCTGTCTACACTGAAGCTTTCTTT.

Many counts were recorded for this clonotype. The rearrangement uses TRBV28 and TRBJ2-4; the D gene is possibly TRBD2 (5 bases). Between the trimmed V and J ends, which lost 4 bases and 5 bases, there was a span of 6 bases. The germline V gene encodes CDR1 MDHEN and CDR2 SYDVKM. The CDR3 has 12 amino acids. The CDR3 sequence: CASSWRQNIQYF. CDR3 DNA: TGTGCCAGCAGTTGGAGGCAAAACATTCAGTACTTC.

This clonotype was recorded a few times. The CDR3 bases are TGTGCCAGCAGTCCAGGGACCACGATAAAGCAGTTCTTC. Translation: CASSPGTTIKQFF. V usage is TRBV28 and J usage is TRBJ2-1; TRBD1 or TRBD2 may be the D gene (5 bases each). Trimming left V 5 bases short and J 11 bases short, with 16 bases between. The germline gives CDR1 MDHEN, CDR2 SYDVKM. The CDR3 is 13 amino acids. Complete variable domain (other parts from reference TRBV28 and TRBJ2-1): DVKVTQSSRYLVKRTGEKVFLECVQDMDHENMFWYRQDPGLGLRLIYFSYDVKMKEKGDIPEGYSVSREKKERFSLILESASTNQTSMYLCASSPGTTIKQFFGPGTRLTVL.

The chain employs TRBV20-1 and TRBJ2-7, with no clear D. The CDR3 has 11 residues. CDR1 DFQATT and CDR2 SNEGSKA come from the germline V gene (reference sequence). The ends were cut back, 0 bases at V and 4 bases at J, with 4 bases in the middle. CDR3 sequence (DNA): TGCAGTGCTAGAGATCTGTACGAGCAGTACTTC. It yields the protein CSARDLYEQYF.

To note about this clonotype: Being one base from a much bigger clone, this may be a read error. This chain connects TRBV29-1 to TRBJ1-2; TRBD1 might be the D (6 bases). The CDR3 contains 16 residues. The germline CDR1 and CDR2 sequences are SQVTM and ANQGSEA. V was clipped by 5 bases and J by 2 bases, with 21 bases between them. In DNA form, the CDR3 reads TGCAGCGTTCCTCAGTCAGGGGCGGGTAGGAACTATGGCTACACCTTC. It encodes CSVPQSGAGRNYGYTF.

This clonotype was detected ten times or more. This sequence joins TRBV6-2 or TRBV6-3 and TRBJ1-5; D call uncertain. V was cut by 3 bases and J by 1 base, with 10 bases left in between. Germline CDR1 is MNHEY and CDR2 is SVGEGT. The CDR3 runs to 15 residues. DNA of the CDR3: TGTGCCAGCAGTTATTACCAGCTCAGCAATCAGCCCCAGCATTTT. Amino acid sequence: CASSYYQLSNQPQHF.

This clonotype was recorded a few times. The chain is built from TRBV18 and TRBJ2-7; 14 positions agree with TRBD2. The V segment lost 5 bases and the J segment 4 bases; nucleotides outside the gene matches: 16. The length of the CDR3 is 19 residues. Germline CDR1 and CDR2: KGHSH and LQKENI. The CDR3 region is CASSFRTSGRFSTGYEQYF. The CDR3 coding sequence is TGTGCCAGCTCATTTCGGACTAGCGGGAGGTTCTCAACGGGGTACGAGCAGTACTTC.

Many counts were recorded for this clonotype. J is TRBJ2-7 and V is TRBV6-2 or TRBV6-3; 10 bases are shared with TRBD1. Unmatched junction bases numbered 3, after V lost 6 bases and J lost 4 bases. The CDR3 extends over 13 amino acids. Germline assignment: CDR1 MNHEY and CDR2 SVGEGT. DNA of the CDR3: TGTGCCAGCAGGCGGACAGGGGGATACGAGCAGTACGTC. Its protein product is CASRRTGGYEQYV.

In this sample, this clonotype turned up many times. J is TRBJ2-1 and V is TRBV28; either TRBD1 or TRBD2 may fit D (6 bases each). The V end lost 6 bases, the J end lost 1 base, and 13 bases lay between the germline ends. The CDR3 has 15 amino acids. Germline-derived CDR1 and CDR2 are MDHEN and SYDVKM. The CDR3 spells CASRLGGPSYNEQFF. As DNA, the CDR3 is TGTGCCAGCAGGTTAGGGGGGCCTTCCTACAATGAGCAGTTCTTC.

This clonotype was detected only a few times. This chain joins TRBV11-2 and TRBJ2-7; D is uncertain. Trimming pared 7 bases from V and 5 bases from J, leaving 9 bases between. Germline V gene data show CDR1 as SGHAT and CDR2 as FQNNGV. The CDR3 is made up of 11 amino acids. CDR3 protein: CASTLYHEQYF. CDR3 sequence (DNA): TGTGCCAGCACCCTTTACCACGAGCAGTACTTC.

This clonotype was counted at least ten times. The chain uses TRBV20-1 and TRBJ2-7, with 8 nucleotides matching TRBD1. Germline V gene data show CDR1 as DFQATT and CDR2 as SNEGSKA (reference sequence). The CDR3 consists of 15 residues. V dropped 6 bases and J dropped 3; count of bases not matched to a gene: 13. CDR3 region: CSARKDRERRYEQYF. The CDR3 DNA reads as TGCAGTGCCCGGAAGGACAGGGAGAGACGCTACGAGCAGTACTTC.

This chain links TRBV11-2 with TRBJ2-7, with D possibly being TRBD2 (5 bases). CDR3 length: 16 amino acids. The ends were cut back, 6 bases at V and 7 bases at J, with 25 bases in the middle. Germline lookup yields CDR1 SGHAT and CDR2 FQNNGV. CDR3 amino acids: CASRPGLVLLSSEQYF. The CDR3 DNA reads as TGTGCCAGCAGACCCGGACTCGTACTATTAAGTAGTGAGCAGTACTTC.

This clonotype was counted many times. This CDR3 is CSAYFGTSYEQYF. The CDR3 coding sequence is TGCAGTGCTTACTTTGGGACATCATACGAGCAGTACTTC. The V gene is TRBV20-1, the J gene TRBJ2-7; tentatively, D is TRBD1 (6 bases). The CDR3 has 13 residues. The V gene's germline CDR1 is DFQATT and CDR2 SNEGSKA (reference sequence). The germline V and J ends were trimmed by 5 bases and 4 bases, with 15 bases remaining between them.

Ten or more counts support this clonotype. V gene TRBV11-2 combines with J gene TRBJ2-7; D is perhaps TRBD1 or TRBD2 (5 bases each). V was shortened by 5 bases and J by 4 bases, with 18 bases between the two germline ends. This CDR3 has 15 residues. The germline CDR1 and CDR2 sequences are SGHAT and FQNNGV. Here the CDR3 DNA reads TGTGCCAGCAGCCCCGCCCCGGGACCAGAGTACGAGCAGTACGTC. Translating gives CASSPAPGPEYEQYV.

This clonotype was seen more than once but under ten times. The DNA for the CDR3 is TGTGCCAGCAGCTTACTAGCGGGGACCTACAATGAGCAGTTCTTC. The encoded protein is CASSLLAGTYNEQFF. The V gene is TRBV5-4, the J gene TRBJ2-1, with 10 bases that match TRBD2. The CDR3 extends over 15 amino acids. The V segment lost 2 bases and the J segment 2 bases; nucleotides outside the gene matches: 1. Germline values: CDR1 SGHNT, CDR2 YYREEE (reference sequence). The whole variable domain, remainder taken from reference TRBV5-4 and TRBJ2-1, is ETGVTQSPTHLIKTRGQQVTLRCSSQSGHNTVSWYQQALGQGPQFIFQYYREEENGRGNFPPRFSGLQFPNYSSELNVNALELDDSALYLCASSLLAGTYNEQFFGPGTRLTVL.

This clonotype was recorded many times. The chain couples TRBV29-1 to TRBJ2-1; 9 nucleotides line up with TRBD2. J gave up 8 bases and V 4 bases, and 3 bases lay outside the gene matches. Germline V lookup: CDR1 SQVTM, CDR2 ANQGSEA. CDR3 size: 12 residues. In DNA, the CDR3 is TGCAGCGTTGTAGCGGGAGTTGATGAGCAGTTCTTC. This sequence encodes CSVVAGVDEQFF.

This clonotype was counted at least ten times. The CDR3 sequence is CASSLTDTNYGYTF. CDR3 bases: TGCGCCAGCAGCTTGACAGATACTAACTATGGCTACACCTTC. The chain is built from TRBV5-1 and TRBJ1-2; the D is unclear. Germline-derived CDR1 and CDR2 are SGHRS and YFSETQ. The germline V and J ends were trimmed by 1 base and 0 bases, with 7 bases remaining between them. This CDR3 has 14 amino acids. Looking up the rest from reference TRBV5-1 and TRBJ1-2 gives the full variable domain: KAGVTQTPRYLIKTRGQQVTLSCSPISGHRSVSWYQQTPGQGLQFLFEYFSETQRNKGNFPGRFSGRQFSNSRSEMNVSTLELGDSALYLCASSLTDTNYGYTFGSGTRLTVV.

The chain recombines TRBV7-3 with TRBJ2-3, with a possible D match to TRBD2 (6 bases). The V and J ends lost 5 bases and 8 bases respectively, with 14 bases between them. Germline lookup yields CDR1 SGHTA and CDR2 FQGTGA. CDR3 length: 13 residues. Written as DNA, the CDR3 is TGTGCCAGCAGCACCCGACTAGACGGTACGCAGTATTTT. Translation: CASSTRLDGTQYF.

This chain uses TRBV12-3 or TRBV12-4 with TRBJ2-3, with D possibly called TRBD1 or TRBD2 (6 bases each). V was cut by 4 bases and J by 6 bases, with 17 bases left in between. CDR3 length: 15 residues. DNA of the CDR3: TGTGCCAGCAGTTCTAGCCGGGGGCTGGTGGATACGCAGTATTTT. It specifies CASSSSRGLVDTQYF.

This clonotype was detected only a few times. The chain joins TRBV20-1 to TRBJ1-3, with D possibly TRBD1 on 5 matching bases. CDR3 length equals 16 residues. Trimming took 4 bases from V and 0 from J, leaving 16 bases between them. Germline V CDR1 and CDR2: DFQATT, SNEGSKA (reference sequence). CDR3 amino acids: CSAKRVGTVSGNTIYF. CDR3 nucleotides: TGCAGTGCTAAGCGTGTTGGGACGGTCTCTGGAAACACCATATATTTT.

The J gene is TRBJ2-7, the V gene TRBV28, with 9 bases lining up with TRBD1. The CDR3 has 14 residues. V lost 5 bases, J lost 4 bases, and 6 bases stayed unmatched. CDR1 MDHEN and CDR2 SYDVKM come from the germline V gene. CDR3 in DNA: TGTGCCAGCAGTACTCCCGGACAGGGGTACGAGCAGTACTTC. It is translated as CASSTPGQGYEQYF.